This is a list of T cell receptor beta chains from one sample in a study of blood T cell repertoires in COVID-19. Profiling relied on immunoSEQ multiplex PCR, and the TCRdb table lists in-frame clones only, not all of them. The sample has 90,000 to 110,000 clones; around 74% are singletons. The sequencing input was peripheral blood. These receptors originate from a woman in her sixties or seventies with acute or convalescent COVID-19. CDR3s include the opening cysteine and the closing phenylalanine or tryptophan. The order of the fields is D gene, clone size, J gene, V gene, CDR3 protein, CDR3 DNA. D genes are given only for firm matches. The size entry is marked missing in some rows and otherwise reads once, few, many or a size class.

d_call: TRBD2; clone_size: -; j_call: TRBJ2-3; v_call: TRBV6-4; cdr3_aa: CASRMVSGGATDTQYF; cdr3_nt: TGTGCCAGCAGGATGGTTAGCGGGGGGGCCACAGATACGCAGTATTTT
d_call: -; clone_size: -; j_call: TRBJ1-5; v_call: TRBV6-5; cdr3_aa: CAGQRSGSNQPQHF; cdr3_nt: TGTGCCGGACAAAGGAGTGGGAGCAATCAGCCCCAGCATTTT
d_call: TRBD1; clone_size: -; j_call: TRBJ2-5; v_call: TRBV5-7; cdr3_aa: CASSQRDRGANQETQYF; cdr3_nt: TGTGCCAGCAGCCAACGGGACAGGGGGGCAAACCAAGAGACCCAGTACTTC
d_call: -; clone_size: -; j_call: TRBJ2-7; v_call: TRBV7-2; cdr3_aa: CASSNPNNYEQYF; cdr3_nt: TGTGCCAGCAGTAACCCCAACAACTACGAGCAGTACTTC
d_call: -; clone_size: once; j_call: TRBJ2-7; v_call: TRBV18; cdr3_aa: CASSPGQSYEQYF; cdr3_nt: TGTGCCAGCTCACCCGGACAGTCCTACGAGCAGTACTTC
d_call: -; clone_size: -; j_call: TRBJ1-1; v_call: TRBV6-2/TRBV6-3; cdr3_aa: CASSTGTRDTEAFF; cdr3_nt: TGTGCCAGCAGTACAGGGACGAGGGACACTGAAGCTTTCTTT
d_call: -; clone_size: -; j_call: TRBJ1-6; v_call: TRBV19; cdr3_aa: CASSIERSSPLHF; cdr3_nt: TGTGCCAGTAGTATAGAAAGGAGTTCACCCCTCCACTTT
d_call: TRBD2; clone_size: -; j_call: TRBJ2-7; v_call: TRBV3-1/TRBV3-2; cdr3_aa: CASSQGSSGTYEQYF; cdr3_nt: TGTGCCAGCAGCCAAGGGTCTAGCGGGACCTACGAGCAGTACTTC
d_call: TRBD1; clone_size: few; j_call: TRBJ2-7; v_call: TRBV7-2; cdr3_aa: CASSLGTGSYEQYF; cdr3_nt: TGTGCCAGCAGCTTAGGGACAGGGTCCTACGAGCAGTACTTC
d_call: -; clone_size: -; j_call: TRBJ2-3; v_call: TRBV9; cdr3_aa: CASSVDRDEQYF; cdr3_nt: TGTGCCAGCAGCGTAGACAGGGACGAGCAGTATTTT
d_call: TRBD2; clone_size: -; j_call: TRBJ2-1; v_call: TRBV6-5; cdr3_aa: CASSYYRGGDEQFF; cdr3_nt: TGTGCCAGCAGTTACTATCGGGGGGGTGATGAGCAGTTCTTC
d_call: -; clone_size: -; j_call: TRBJ1-2; v_call: TRBV28; cdr3_aa: CASRSPGHYLEVYTF; cdr3_nt: TGTGCCAGCAGATCACCGGGACATTACTTGGAGGTCTACACCTTC
d_call: -; clone_size: -; j_call: TRBJ2-2; v_call: TRBV12-5; cdr3_aa: CASVAGLGGELFF; cdr3_nt: TGTGCTAGTGTGGCTGGGCTCGGCGGGGAGCTGTTTTTT
d_call: TRBD1; clone_size: few; j_call: TRBJ2-7; v_call: TRBV30; cdr3_aa: CAWSVPWDRGPHEQYF; cdr3_nt: TGTGCCTGGAGTGTACCATGGGACAGGGGGCCCCACGAGCAGTACTTC
d_call: -; clone_size: once; j_call: TRBJ1-4; v_call: TRBV5-1; cdr3_aa: CASSLDSYNEKLFF; cdr3_nt: TGCGCCAGCAGCTTGGACAGCTATAATGAAAAACTGTTTTTT
d_call: TRBD1; clone_size: -; j_call: TRBJ1-4; v_call: TRBV30; cdr3_aa: CALQGKEKLFF; cdr3_nt: TGTGCCTTACAGGGGAAGGAAAAACTGTTTTTT
d_call: -; clone_size: -; j_call: TRBJ1-6; v_call: TRBV12-3/TRBV12-4; cdr3_aa: CATRAGQSPLHF; cdr3_nt: TGTGCCACCCGAGCAGGGCAGTCACCCCTCCACTTT
d_call: -; clone_size: -; j_call: TRBJ1-1; v_call: TRBV27; cdr3_aa: CASSPESRGLNTEAFF; cdr3_nt: TGTGCCAGCAGTCCAGAATCCAGGGGCCTAAACACTGAAGCTTTCTTT
d_call: TRBD1; clone_size: -; j_call: TRBJ1-1; v_call: TRBV11-2; cdr3_aa: CASSSTQGVTEAFF; cdr3_nt: TGTGCCAGCAGCTCCACACAGGGGGTGACTGAAGCTTTCTTT
d_call: -; clone_size: -; j_call: TRBJ2-1; v_call: TRBV6-4; cdr3_aa: CASSRHRTGSSYNEQFF; cdr3_nt: TGTGCCAGCAGTAGACACCGTACAGGGAGCTCCTACAATGAGCAGTTCTTC
d_call: -; clone_size: few; j_call: TRBJ1-5; v_call: TRBV19; cdr3_aa: CASSAYTGQPQHF; cdr3_nt: TGTGCCAGTAGTGCCTACACGGGTCAGCCCCAGCATTTT
d_call: -; clone_size: -; j_call: TRBJ1-6; v_call: TRBV9; cdr3_aa: CASSTSTGGYNSPLHF; cdr3_nt: TGTGCCAGCAGTACCTCGACGGGAGGCTATAATTCACCCCTCCACTTT
d_call: -; clone_size: -; j_call: TRBJ1-6; v_call: TRBV5-6; cdr3_aa: CASSLEGRGNSPLHF; cdr3_nt: TGTGCCAGCAGCTTGGAGGGCAGGGGTAATTCACCCCTCCACTTT
d_call: TRBD1; clone_size: once; j_call: TRBJ2-1; v_call: TRBV28; cdr3_aa: CASSLGGQGRNEQFF; cdr3_nt: TGTGCCAGCAGTTTAGGCGGACAGGGCAGGAATGAGCAGTTCTTC
d_call: TRBD1; clone_size: -; j_call: TRBJ1-1; v_call: TRBV5-4; cdr3_aa: CASSTGDRVNTEAFF; cdr3_nt: TGTGCCAGCAGCACGGGGGACAGGGTGAACACTGAAGCTTTCTTT
d_call: -; clone_size: -; j_call: TRBJ1-5; v_call: TRBV2; cdr3_aa: CASRQQNSNQPQHF; cdr3_nt: TGTGCCAGCCGACAACAGAATAGCAATCAGCCCCAGCATTTT
d_call: TRBD1; clone_size: once; j_call: TRBJ2-6; v_call: TRBV7-9; cdr3_aa: CASSRSVGQGAGANVLTF; cdr3_nt: TGTGCCAGCAGCAGATCCGTAGGCCAGGGGGCTGGGGCCAACGTCCTGACTTTC
d_call: -; clone_size: once; j_call: TRBJ1-2; v_call: TRBV28; cdr3_aa: CASSLKGPNYGYTF; cdr3_nt: TGTGCCAGCAGTCTCAAGGGGCCTAACTATGGCTACACCTTC
d_call: TRBD1; clone_size: -; j_call: TRBJ1-1; v_call: TRBV5-1; cdr3_aa: CASSSEGNRGTEAFF; cdr3_nt: TGCGCCAGCAGCTCCGAAGGAAACAGGGGCACTGAAGCTTTCTTT
d_call: -; clone_size: few; j_call: TRBJ1-6; v_call: TRBV9; cdr3_aa: CASSGARINSPLHF; cdr3_nt: TGTGCCAGCTCAGGGGCTAGGATAAATTCACCCCTCCACTTT
d_call: -; clone_size: -; j_call: TRBJ2-3; v_call: TRBV28; cdr3_aa: CASSLGGLGTQYF; cdr3_nt: TGTGCCAGCAGTTTGGGGGGGCTGGGTACGCAGTATTTT
d_call: TRBD1; clone_size: -; j_call: TRBJ1-5; v_call: TRBV5-1; cdr3_aa: CASSVSGGSQPQHF; cdr3_nt: TGCGCCAGCAGCGTATCAGGGGGAAGTCAGCCCCAGCATTTT
d_call: -; clone_size: -; j_call: TRBJ2-1; v_call: TRBV9; cdr3_aa: CASSVTPFSYNEQFF; cdr3_nt: TGTGCCAGCAGCGTGACACCGTTTTCCTACAATGAGCAGTTCTTC
d_call: -; clone_size: -; j_call: TRBJ2-7; v_call: TRBV3-1/TRBV3-2; cdr3_aa: CASSLTAGTTLTYEQYF; cdr3_nt: TGTGCCAGCAGCCTCACAGCCGGCACCACTCTAACCTACGAGCAGTACTTC
d_call: TRBD1; clone_size: once; j_call: TRBJ1-2; v_call: TRBV30; cdr3_aa: CAWSPTGGLDGYTF; cdr3_nt: TGTGCCTGGAGTCCGACAGGGGGCTTGGATGGCTACACCTTC
d_call: TRBD1; clone_size: few; j_call: TRBJ2-5; v_call: TRBV28; cdr3_aa: CASSLDRGLGGTQYF; cdr3_nt: TGTGCCAGCAGTTTAGACAGGGGCTTAGGTGGTACCCAGTACTTC
d_call: TRBD1; clone_size: -; j_call: TRBJ2-5; v_call: TRBV14; cdr3_aa: CASSPLGGQGVYVETQYF; cdr3_nt: TGTGCCAGCAGCCCCCTGGGTGGACAGGGGGTGTATGTGGAGACCCAGTACTTC
d_call: -; clone_size: once; j_call: TRBJ2-1; v_call: TRBV28; cdr3_aa: CASSLEANEQFF; cdr3_nt: TGTGCCAGCAGTTTAGAGGCCAATGAGCAGTTCTTC
d_call: TRBD2; clone_size: -; j_call: TRBJ2-5; v_call: TRBV10-3; cdr3_aa: CAISEPGLAGSETQYF; cdr3_nt: TGTGCCATCAGTGAGCCGGGACTAGCGGGGTCTGAGACCCAGTACTTC
d_call: -; clone_size: -; j_call: TRBJ1-4; v_call: TRBV5-4; cdr3_aa: CASSLEPANEKLFF; cdr3_nt: TGTGCCAGCAGCTTGGAACCGGCTAATGAAAAACTGTTTTTT
d_call: -; clone_size: -; j_call: TRBJ1-3; v_call: TRBV9; cdr3_aa: CASSPGVRVSGNTIYF; cdr3_nt: TGTGCCAGCAGCCCAGGGGTCAGGGTCTCTGGAAACACCATATATTTT
d_call: -; clone_size: -; j_call: TRBJ1-6; v_call: TRBV18; cdr3_aa: CASSPQGSGSPLHF; cdr3_nt: TGTGCCAGCTCCCCTCAGGGCTCGGGCTCACCCCTCCACTTT
d_call: -; clone_size: -; j_call: TRBJ2-3; v_call: TRBV5-4; cdr3_aa: CASSSRISTDTQYF; cdr3_nt: TGTGCCAGCAGCTCGCGGATTAGCACAGATACGCAGTATTTT
d_call: TRBD1; clone_size: -; j_call: TRBJ2-5; v_call: TRBV28; cdr3_aa: CASSPGRGYQETQYF; cdr3_nt: TGTGCCAGCTCGCCGGGCAGGGGGTACCAAGAGACCCAGTACTTC
d_call: TRBD1; clone_size: few; j_call: TRBJ1-6; v_call: TRBV2; cdr3_aa: CASRADREPLHF; cdr3_nt: TGTGCCAGCAGAGCCGACAGGGAACCCCTCCACTTT
d_call: -; clone_size: -; j_call: TRBJ2-5; v_call: TRBV19; cdr3_aa: CASSSWAWETQYF; cdr3_nt: TGTGCCAGTAGTTCCTGGGCCTGGGAGACCCAGTACTTC
d_call: -; clone_size: -; j_call: TRBJ1-6; v_call: TRBV7-9; cdr3_aa: CASSTAGGGSYNSPLHF; cdr3_nt: TGTGCCAGCAGCACAGCCGGGGGAGGCTCCTATAATTCACCCCTCCACTTT
d_call: -; clone_size: -; j_call: TRBJ1-6; v_call: TRBV19; cdr3_aa: CASKRTDGSPLHF; cdr3_nt: TGTGCCAGTAAAAGGACAGATGGATCACCCCTCCACTTT
d_call: -; clone_size: -; j_call: TRBJ2-7; v_call: TRBV27; cdr3_aa: CASSSQAYEQYF; cdr3_nt: TGTGCCAGCAGTTCCCAGGCCTACGAGCAGTACTTC
d_call: -; clone_size: -; j_call: TRBJ2-5; v_call: TRBV10-2; cdr3_aa: CATEDPPETQYF; cdr3_nt: TGCGCCACGGAGGACCCGCCAGAGACCCAGTACTTC
d_call: -; clone_size: -; j_call: TRBJ1-2; v_call: TRBV5-6; cdr3_aa: CASSPGGPGGYGYTF; cdr3_nt: TGTGCCAGCAGCCCTGGAGGTCCAGGAGGTTATGGCTACACCTTC
d_call: TRBD1; clone_size: -; j_call: TRBJ2-5; v_call: TRBV5-1; cdr3_aa: CASSSTGVETQYF; cdr3_nt: TGCGCCAGCAGCTCCACAGGGGTAGAGACCCAGTACTTC
d_call: TRBD1; clone_size: -; j_call: TRBJ2-1; v_call: TRBV27; cdr3_aa: CASSLYLDRYNEQFF; cdr3_nt: TGTGCCAGCAGTTTATATTTGGACAGGTACAATGAGCAGTTCTTC
d_call: TRBD1; clone_size: -; j_call: TRBJ2-2; v_call: TRBV19; cdr3_aa: CASRPAGTGNTGELFF; cdr3_nt: TGTGCCAGTAGGCCAGCCGGGACAGGGAACACCGGGGAGCTGTTTTTT
d_call: -; clone_size: -; j_call: TRBJ2-5; v_call: TRBV10-3; cdr3_aa: CAISDRGETQYF; cdr3_nt: TGTGCCATCAGTGACAGGGGTGAGACCCAGTACTTC